The rows below give T cell receptor beta chains drawn from one sample of a study of regulatory T cells in long-lasting Graves disease. TCRdb passed the multiplex PCR reads through MiXCR, listing each CDR3 protein once. The sample records about 240,000 distinct CDR3 sequences, 20% being singletons. The sample consisted of peripheral blood mononuclear cells (PBMCs), taken at new diagnosis, from a patient treated with antithyroid drugs. These receptors were obtained from a female donor with Graves disease. Each CDR3 is given with its conserved first and last residue. Fields, in order: V gene, clone size, D gene, J gene, CDR3 protein, CDR3 DNA. D genes are given only for firm matches. Only some rows state a clone size, as once, few, many or a class for expanded clones.

TRBV7-6	.	.	TRBJ1-3	CASSLAPGNSGNTIYF	TGTGCCAGCAGCTTAGCGCCGGGAAACTCTGGAAACACCATATATTTT
TRBV11-3	many	TRBD2	TRBJ2-1	CASSLAGGPEMVQFF	TGTGCCAGCAGCTTAGCGGGAGGGCCGGAAATGGTGCAGTTCTTC
TRBV24-1	many	.	TRBJ2-3	CATSEPRDISTDTQYF	TGTGCCACCAGTGAGCCCCGGGACATCAGCACAGATACGCAGTATTTT
TRBV2	.	.	TRBJ1-1	CASSLDGMNTEAFF	TGTGCCAGCAGCCTGGACGGAATGAACACTGAAGCTTTCTTT
TRBV5-1	many	.	TRBJ1-1	CASSPRANTEAFF	TGCGCCAGCAGCCCACGGGCGAACACTGAAGCTTTCTTT
TRBV5-5	few	.	TRBJ1-2	CASSSQGGRNGYGYTF	TGTGCCAGCAGCTCTCAGGGCGGACGGAATGGATATGGCTACACCTTC
TRBV7-9	many	TRBD1	TRBJ2-5	CASSLLGTGAQETQYF	TGTGCCAGCAGCTTATTGGGTACAGGGGCCCAAGAGACCCAGTACTTC
TRBV10-2	many	.	TRBJ2-6	CASSEGQSGANVLTF	TGCGCCAGCAGCGAGGGACAATCTGGGGCCAACGTCCTGACTTTC
TRBV29-1	.	.	TRBJ1-2	CSVEGASGDTF	TGCAGCGTTGAAGGGGCCTCTGGGGACACCTTC
TRBV29-1	many	TRBD2	TRBJ2-1	CSVDPGGVDEQFF	TGCAGCGTTGACCCGGGAGGAGTCGATGAGCAGTTCTTC
TRBV2	.	.	TRBJ2-1	CASMWSGDNEQFF	TGTGCCAGCATGTGGTCAGGGGACAATGAGCAGTTCTTC
TRBV27	many	.	TRBJ2-7	CASSLLAGYGEQYF	TGTGCCAGCAGTTTATTGGCGGGGTACGGCGAGCAGTACTTC
TRBV13	many	TRBD1	TRBJ2-1	CASSLGGTGSYNEQFF	TGCGCCAGCAGCTTGGGGGGGACAGGGTCCTACAATGAGCAGTTCTTC
TRBV6-1	many	.	TRBJ1-6	CASSEARPLGQGPLHF	TGTGCCAGCAGTGAAGCCCGGCCCCTTGGCCAGGGTCCCCTCCACTTT
TRBV7-9	.	TRBD2	TRBJ2-3	CASSPLAGGPDTQYF	TGTGCCAGCAGCCCACTAGCGGGAGGACCAGATACGCAGTATTTT
TRBV27	.	.	TRBJ2-1	CASSLSILASYNEQFF	TGTGCCAGCAGTTTATCGATCCTAGCTTCCTACAATGAGCAGTTCTTC
TRBV29-1	many	TRBD2	TRBJ2-1	CSGSEGTSGNEQFF	TGCAGCGGATCCGAGGGGACTAGCGGGAATGAGCAGTTCTTC
TRBV7-9	many	TRBD1	TRBJ2-7	CASSLGQGEYEQYF	TGTGCCAGCAGCTTAGGTCAGGGGGAGTACGAGCAGTACTTC
TRBV12-3/TRBV12-4	many	.	TRBJ1-5	CASHPGQEFSGNQPQHF	TGTGCCAGCCATCCGGGACAAGAGTTTAGCGGCAATCAGCCCCAGCATTTT
TRBV28	many	.	TRBJ1-1	CASSESLNTEAFF	TGCGCCAGCAGTGAGTCCCTGAACACTGAAGCTTTCTTT
TRBV11-1	many	.	TRBJ2-3	CASSRPGGNTDTQYF	TGTGCCAGCAGCCGACCGGGGGGCAACACAGATACGCAGTATTTT
TRBV7-6	few	.	TRBJ1-4	CASSLGAAATNEKLFF	TGTGCCAGCAGCTTAGGAGCAGCCGCAACTAATGAAAAACTGTTTTTT
TRBV30	few	TRBD1	TRBJ2-5	CAWSVESGGYETQYF	TGTGCCTGGAGTGTAGAGTCAGGGGGCTATGAGACCCAGTACTTC
TRBV9	.	.	TRBJ2-1	CASSPGLANEQFF	TGTGCCAGCAGCCCCGGGCTTGCCAATGAGCAGTTCTTC
TRBV19	few	TRBD1	TRBJ1-3	CASSPGLGQAQFGNTIYF	TGTGCCAGTAGTCCAGGCCTGGGACAGGCGCAATTCGGAAACACCATATATTTT
TRBV28	many	.	TRBJ1-2	CASSPPPTGGNGYTF	TGTGCCAGCAGTCCTCCCCCGACAGGAGGGAACGGCTACACCTTC
TRBV11-3	many	TRBD1	TRBJ2-7	CASKGDRGYEQYF	TGTGCCAGCAAGGGAGACAGGGGCTACGAGCAGTACTTC
TRBV10-3	many	TRBD1	TRBJ2-5	CAIRGQGEETQYF	TGTGCCATCAGGGGACAGGGGGAAGAGACCCAGTACTTC
TRBV20-1	.	TRBD1	TRBJ2-3	CSARDGRDRYTDTQYF	TGCAGTGCTAGAGACGGCCGGGACAGATACACAGATACGCAGTATTTT
TRBV7-3	many	.	TRBJ2-1	CASNDQGRNEQFF	TGTGCCAGCAACGATCAGGGTAGAAATGAGCAGTTCTTC
TRBV3-1	.	TRBD1	TRBJ1-2	CASSRSGTGIYGYTF	TGTGCCAGCAGCCGTTCCGGGACAGGGATTTATGGCTACACCTTC
TRBV3-1	many	.	TRBJ2-5	CASSQVVGVAETQYF	TGTGCCAGCAGCCAAGTCGTGGGAGTTGCGGAGACCCAGTACTTC
TRBV7-9	many	.	TRBJ2-1	CASSPTRGRNNEQFF	TGTGCCAGCAGCCCTACCCGGGGGAGAAACAATGAGCAGTTCTTC
TRBV5-1	.	TRBD1	TRBJ2-7	CASSLAGTEGYEQYF	TGCGCCAGCAGCTTGGCCGGGACAGAAGGCTACGAGCAGTACTTC
TRBV6-1	.	TRBD1	TRBJ1-5	CASSTRQGENQPQHF	TGTGCCAGCAGTACGAGACAGGGGGAGAATCAGCCCCAGCATTTT
TRBV19	.	.	TRBJ1-2	CASRPPGGTYGYTF	TGTGCCAGTAGACCCCCGGGGGGGACCTATGGCTACACCTTC
TRBV6-1	many	TRBD2	TRBJ2-3	CASSTIRTSGDYTDTQYF	TGTGCCAGCAGTACCATACGGACTAGCGGGGACTACACAGATACGCAGTATTTT
TRBV6-5	many	.	TRBJ2-2	CASSYSRRNTGELFF	TGTGCCAGCAGTTACTCCCGGCGGAACACCGGGGAGCTGTTTTTT